This TCR beta chain was sequenced during a study of T-cell reconstitution after alpha-beta-depleted transplantation in children. Using unique molecular identifiers, the investigators prepared the TCRbeta library. TCRdb ran MiXCR on the PCR reads and lists one entry per CDR3 protein. The top ten hold over 3% of the sample, which has about 540,000 distinct CDR3 sequences, 18% seen once. Trimming took 3 bases from V and 3 from J; bases not matched to a gene: 13. The CDR3 is 17 amino acids. CDR1 is KGHSH and CDR2 is LQKENI in the germline V gene. This clonotype was observed a few times. V is TRBV18 and J is TRBJ1-1; 7 bases line up with TRBD1. The sequence was collected from a human donor who donated a stem cell graft to a child with acute lymphoblastic leukemia. Sequences were derived from PBMCs from the stem cell graft donor, sampled from the stem cell graft. CDR3 region: CASSPGGGQVFHTEAFF. As DNA, the CDR3 is TGTGCCAGCTCACCGGGGGGCGGACAGGTCTTCCACACTGAAGCTTTCTTT.